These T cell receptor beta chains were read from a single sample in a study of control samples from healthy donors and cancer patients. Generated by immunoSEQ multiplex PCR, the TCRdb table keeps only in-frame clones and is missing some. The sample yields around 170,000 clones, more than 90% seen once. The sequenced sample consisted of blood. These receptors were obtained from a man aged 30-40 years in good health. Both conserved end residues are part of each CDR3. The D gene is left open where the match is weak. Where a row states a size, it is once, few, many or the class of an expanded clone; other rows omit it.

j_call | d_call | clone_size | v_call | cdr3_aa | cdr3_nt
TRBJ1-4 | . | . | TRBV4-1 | CANSPSPTATNEKLFF | TGCGCCAACAGCCCCTCTCCGACAGCAACTAATGAAAAACTGTTTTTT
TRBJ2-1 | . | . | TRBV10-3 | CAVRWGDEQFF | TGTGCCGTGAGATGGGGCGATGAGCAGTTCTTC
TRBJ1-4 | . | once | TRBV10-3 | CAISESSGYRNEKLFF | TGTGCCATCAGTGAGTCGAGCGGTTACAGAAATGAAAAACTGTTTTTT
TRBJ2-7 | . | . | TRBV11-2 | CASSYAGAAYEQYF | TGTGCCAGCAGCTACGCAGGGGCGGCGTACGAGCAGTACTTC
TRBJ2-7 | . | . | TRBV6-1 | CASSESGAYEQYF | TGTGCCAGCAGTGAAAGCGGTGCCTACGAGCAGTACTTC
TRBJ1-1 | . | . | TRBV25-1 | CASREAGNTEAFF | TGTGCCAGCAGGGAAGCCGGTAACACTGAAGCTTTCTTT
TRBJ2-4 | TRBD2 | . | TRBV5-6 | CASSFSGTQNIQYF | TGTGCCAGCAGCTTTAGCGGGACCCAAAACATTCAGTACTTC
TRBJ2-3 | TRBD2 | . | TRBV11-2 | CASRVAGGRTDTQYF | TGTGCCAGCAGGGTAGCGGGGGGTCGCACAGATACGCAGTATTTT
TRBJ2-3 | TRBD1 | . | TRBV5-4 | CASSLKTGVGTGDTQYF | TGTGCCAGCAGCTTAAAGACAGGGGTGGGGACCGGAGATACGCAGTATTTT
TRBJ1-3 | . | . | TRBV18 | CASSPQSTIAGNTIYF | TGTGCCAGCTCACCACAGTCAACCATCGCTGGAAACACCATATATTTT
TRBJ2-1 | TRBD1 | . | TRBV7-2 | CASSFDRGGHNEQFF | TGTGCCAGCAGCTTCGACAGGGGAGGCCACAATGAGCAGTTCTTC
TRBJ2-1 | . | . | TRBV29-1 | CSVLGGTPYNEQFF | TGCAGCGTACTGGGCGGGACCCCCTACAATGAGCAGTTCTTC
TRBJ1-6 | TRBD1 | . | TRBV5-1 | CASSLDRGGYNSPLHF | TGCGCCAGCAGCTTGGACAGGGGAGGATATAATTCACCCCTCCACTTT
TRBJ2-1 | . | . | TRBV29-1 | CSVGGTTRGNEQFF | TGCAGCGTCGGAGGGACCACTAGGGGCAATGAGCAGTTCTTC
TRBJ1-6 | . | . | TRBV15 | CATRGPSGGSPLHF | TGTGCCACCAGGGGGCCTTCCGGGGGTTCACCCCTCCACTTT
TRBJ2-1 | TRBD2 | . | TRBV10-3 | CAISGNGGAVFKQFF | TGTGCCATCAGTGGAAACGGGGGGGCCGTATTTAAGCAGTTCTTC
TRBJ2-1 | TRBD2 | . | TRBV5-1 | CASSMTSGKFNEQFF | TGCGCCAGCAGCATGACTAGCGGTAAATTCAATGAGCAGTTCTTC
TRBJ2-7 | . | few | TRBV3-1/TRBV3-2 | CASSQGSEQYF | TGTGCCAGCAGCCAAGGGTCCGAGCAGTACTTC
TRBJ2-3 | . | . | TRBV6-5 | CASSPLRTSTDTQYF | TGTGCCAGCAGTCCCTTGCGGACTAGCACAGATACGCAGTATTTT
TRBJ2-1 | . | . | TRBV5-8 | CASPGPGGIYNEQFF | TGTGCCAGCCCGGGGCCGGGCGGGATCTACAATGAGCAGTTCTTC
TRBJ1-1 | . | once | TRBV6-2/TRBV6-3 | CASSYAPGRTEAFF | TGTGCCAGCAGTTACGCCCCAGGGCGGACTGAAGCTTTCTTT
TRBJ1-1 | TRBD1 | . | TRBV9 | CASSITGTGDTEAFF | TGTGCCAGCAGCATAACCGGGACAGGGGACACTGAAGCTTTCTTT
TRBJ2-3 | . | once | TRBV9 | CASSALSGTAGTDTQYF | TGTGCCAGCAGCGCGTTATCCGGGACGGCAGGCACAGATACGCAGTATTTT
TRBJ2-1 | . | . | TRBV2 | CASRTVSYNEQFF | TGTGCCAGCAGGACGGTTTCGTACAATGAGCAGTTCTTC
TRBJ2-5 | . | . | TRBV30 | CAWSAGIGETQYF | TGTGCCTGGAGTGCCGGGATCGGTGAGACCCAGTACTTC
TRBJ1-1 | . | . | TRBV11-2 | CASNDGGSEAFF | TGTGCCAGCAACGACGGGGGCTCCGAAGCTTTCTTT
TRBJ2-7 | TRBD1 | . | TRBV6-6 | CASSYGTVAAYEQYF | TGTGCCAGCAGTTACGGGACAGTCGCTGCCTACGAGCAGTACTTC
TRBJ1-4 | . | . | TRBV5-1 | CASSLVGEVREKLFF | TGCGCCAGCAGCTTGGTCGGGGAGGTCCGGGAAAAACTGTTTTTT
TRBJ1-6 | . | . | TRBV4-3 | CASSPLPSNGDSPLHF | TGCGCCAGCAGCCCCCTCCCGAGCAATGGGGATTCACCCCTCCACTTT
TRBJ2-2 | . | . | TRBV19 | CASSAETRPLRELFF | TGTGCCAGTAGTGCCGAGACTAGACCATTGAGGGAGCTGTTTTTT
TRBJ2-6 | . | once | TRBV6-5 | CASSSRGSGANVLTF | TGTGCCAGCAGTTCCCGGGGATCTGGGGCCAACGTCCTGACTTTC
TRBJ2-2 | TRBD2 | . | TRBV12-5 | CASGPAKRGTNTGELFF | TGTGCTAGTGGACCAGCTAAGCGGGGGACGAACACCGGGGAGCTGTTTTTT
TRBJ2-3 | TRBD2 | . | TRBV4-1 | CASSPPGTSVGTDTQYF | TGCGCCAGCAGCCCCCCCGGGACTAGCGTGGGAACAGATACGCAGTATTTT
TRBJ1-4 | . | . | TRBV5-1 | CASRIATNEKLFF | TGCGCCAGTAGGATTGCAACTAATGAAAAACTGTTTTTT
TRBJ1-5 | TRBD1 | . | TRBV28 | CASSLRQGGNQPQHF | TGTGCCAGCAGTTTAAGACAGGGTGGCAATCAGCCCCAGCATTTT
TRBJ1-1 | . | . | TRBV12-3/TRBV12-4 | CASREALREAFF | TGTGCCAGCAGGGAGGCTCTAAGGGAAGCTTTCTTT
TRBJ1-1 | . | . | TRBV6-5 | CASEVSWNTEAFF | TGTGCCAGCGAGGTCAGCTGGAACACTGAAGCTTTCTTT
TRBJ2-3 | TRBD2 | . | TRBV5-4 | CASSSGTRADTQYF | TGTGCCAGCAGTTCCGGGACTAGGGCAGATACGCAGTATTTT
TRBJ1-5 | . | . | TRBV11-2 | CASSLASNQPQHF | TGTGCCAGCAGCTTAGCTAGCAATCAGCCCCAGCATTTT
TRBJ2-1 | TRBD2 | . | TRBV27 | CASTSRERGYEQFF | TGTGCCAGCACCTCCCGAGAGCGGGGTTATGAGCAGTTCTTC
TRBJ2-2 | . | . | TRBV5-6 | CASSLVADTGELFF | TGTGCCAGCAGCTTGGTGGCTGACACCGGGGAGCTGTTTTTT
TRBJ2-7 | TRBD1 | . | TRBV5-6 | CASSRGQGRRYEQYF | TGTGCCAGCAGCCGCGGACAGGGGAGAAGGTACGAGCAGTACTTC
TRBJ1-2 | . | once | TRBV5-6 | CASSSYYGYTF | TGTGCCAGCAGCTCTTACTATGGCTACACCTTC
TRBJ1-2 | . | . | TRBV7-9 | CASSLEWQNYGYTF | TGTGCCAGCAGCTTAGAGTGGCAGAACTATGGCTACACCTTC
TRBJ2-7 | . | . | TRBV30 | CAWSLDGTHEQYF | TGTGCCTGGAGTCTCGACGGGACTCACGAGCAGTACTTC
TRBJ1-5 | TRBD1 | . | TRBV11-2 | CASSSTGRQPQHF | TGTGCCAGCAGTTCGACAGGGCGGCAGCCCCAGCATTTT
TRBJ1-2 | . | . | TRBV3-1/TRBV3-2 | CASSLGPGVTFNYGYTF | TGTGCCAGCAGCCTCGGGCCCGGGGTCACTTTTAACTATGGCTACACCTTC
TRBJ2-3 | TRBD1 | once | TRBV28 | CASHLQGAITDTQYF | TGTGCCAGCCACCTACAGGGGGCCATCACAGATACGCAGTATTTT
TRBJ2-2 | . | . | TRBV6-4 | CASSGGGDTGELFF | TGTGCCAGCAGTGGTGGGGGCGACACCGGGGAGCTGTTTTTT
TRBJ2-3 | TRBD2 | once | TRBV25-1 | CASSVRGLAGTDTQYF | TGTGCCAGCAGTGTCCGGGGACTAGCGGGAACAGATACGCAGTATTTT
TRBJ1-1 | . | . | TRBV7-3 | CASSLSGGETEAFF | TGTGCCAGCAGCTTAAGTGGCGGGGAAACTGAAGCTTTCTTT
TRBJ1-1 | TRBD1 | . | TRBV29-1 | CSVEDSSGQVNTEAFF | TGCAGCGTTGAAGATTCTTCGGGACAGGTGAACACTGAAGCTTTCTTT
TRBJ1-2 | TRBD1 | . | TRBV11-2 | CASSLGGTGNYGYTF | TGTGCCAGCAGCTTAGGGGGGACAGGAAACTATGGCTACACCTTC
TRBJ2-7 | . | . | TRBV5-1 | CASSFRRDAYEQYF | TGCGCCAGCAGCTTCCGGCGGGACGCCTACGAGCAGTACTTC
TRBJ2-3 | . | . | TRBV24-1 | CATSASGDDTQYF | TGTGCCACCAGTGCATCAGGGGACGATACGCAGTATTTT
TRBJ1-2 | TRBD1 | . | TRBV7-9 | CASSGRTGVYGYTF | TGTGCCAGCAGCGGTCGGACAGGAGTCTATGGCTACACCTTC
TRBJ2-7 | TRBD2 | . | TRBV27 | CASSLFRPGAGGTYEQYF | TGTGCCAGCAGTTTATTTCGGCCCGGAGCGGGAGGAACCTACGAGCAGTACTTC
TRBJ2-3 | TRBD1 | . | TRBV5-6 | CASSSPSGTGFTDTQYF | TGTGCCAGCAGCTCTCCCTCCGGGACAGGGTTCACAGATACGCAGTATTTT
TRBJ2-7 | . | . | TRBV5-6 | CASSLQGMKSYEQYF | TGTGCCAGCAGCTTGCAGGGAATGAAGTCCTACGAGCAGTACTTC
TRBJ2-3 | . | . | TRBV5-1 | CASSFVGSSADTQYF | TGCGCCAGCAGCTTCGTTGGGAGTTCAGCAGATACGCAGTATTTT